This record covers a single T cell receptor (beta chain). Its antigen remains unidentified. The sample is drawn from a study of OX40 agonist ivuxolimab in advanced cancers. Study-wide points: Some nonresponders also had low normalized T-cell clonal expansion.

The CDR3 is 15 amino acids. Trimming cost V 4 bases and J 5 bases; bases outside gene matches: 11. Germline lookup yields CDR1 SGDLS and CDR2 YYNGEE. The assay was immunoSEQ multiplex PCR, and TCRdb's table has in-frame clones only and misses some. This table has around 66,000 clones, about nine tenths appearing once. The TCR originated in an adult with an advanced solid tumor such as melanoma, head and neck, liver or kidney cancer. The J gene is TRBJ1-2, the V gene TRBV9; TRBD1 matches 7 bases. The source material was CD4+ or CD8+ T cells sorted from blood, sampled in a trial of the OX40 agonist ivuxolimab. The CDR3 nucleotides read TGTGCCAGCAGCCTTGGGACAGACAGAACTTATGGCTACACCTTC. Translating gives CASSLGTDRTYGYTF.